This T cell receptor beta chain was profiled in a study of T cells in Graves' hyperthyroidism and ophthalmopathy. Germline CDR1 SQVTM, CDR2 ANQGSEA. V lost 8 bases and J lost 7, with 17 bases in between. The CDR3 is 12 amino acids. As regards this clonotype: Its antigen is currently unknown.

Across 18 months, stable Graves' hyperthyroidism was marked by no progression to ophthalmopathy. Patients aged 18 to 65 had newly diagnosed hyperthyroidism that had lasted under 2 months. RNA transcripts served as the template for amplifying TCR beta CDR3 regions. HTBI primers were the set used in a first-round RT-PCR of the TCR CDR3. Using its own MiXCR run on the multiplex PCR reads, TCRdb lists one record per CDR3 protein. There are 96,000 or so distinct CDR3 sequences in the sample; about 51% occur only once, and roughly 26% lies in the top ten. Findings of the study overall: Progression to ophthalmopathy was predicted a median of approximately 6.4 months early.

This chain joins TRBV29-1 and TRBJ1-1, with D uncertain. This receptor was obtained from a middle-aged woman with Graves' hyperthyroidism. The sequencing input was blood. The CDR3 here is CSSVGKAREAFF. As DNA, the CDR3 is TGCAGCTCCGTAGGCAAAGCGCGTGAAGCTTTCTTT.